Listed below are T cell receptor beta chains from one sample, sequenced in a study of beta chain features in type 1 diabetes. Method: immunoSEQ multiplex PCR; TCRdb's copy keeps in-frame clones and lacks some. The table lists 250,000 or so clones, about 20% of them singletons. Sequencing input: naive CD4+ T cells from blood. The origin of the receptors is a woman aged 40 to 49 with type 1 diabetes. Each CDR3 is given with its conserved first and last residue. D genes are given only for firm matches. The listing skips clone size in some rows; elsewhere it reads once, few, many or a size class.

j_call clone_size v_call d_call cdr3_nt cdr3_aa
TRBJ2-1 . TRBV7-3 . TGTGCCAGCAGCTGGGGTTTGGGAGGCGAGCAGTTCTTC CASSWGLGGEQFF
TRBJ2-1 once TRBV7-2 TRBD2 TGTGCCAGCAGCTTATCTAGCGGGAGGAATGAGCAGTTCTTC CASSLSSGRNEQFF
TRBJ1-1 . TRBV13 . TGTGCCAGCAGCGCCCCGCAGGGGTGGAACACTGAAGCTTTCTTT CASSAPQGWNTEAFF
TRBJ2-7 few TRBV28 . TGTGCCAGCAACGAGGGAATTCCCTACGAGCAGTACTTC CASNEGIPYEQYF
TRBJ2-1 few TRBV7-3 TRBD2 TGTGCCAGCAGCGCCCAGCGGGGGGCCGACAATGAGCAGTTCTTC CASSAQRGADNEQFF
TRBJ1-5 few TRBV4-3 . TGCGCCAGCAGCCAAGACGTTAGGGGACTTCGGCAGCCCCAGCATTTT CASSQDVRGLRQPQHF
TRBJ2-7 few TRBV9 TRBD1 TGTGCCAGCAGCACTTGGACAGGGGAAGACGGAAAGCAGTACTTC CASSTWTGEDGKQYF
TRBJ2-1 few TRBV29-1 . TGCAGCGTTGAAGATCAGCGAGGGTTTCACCCCTACAATGAGCAGTTCTTC CSVEDQRGFHPYNEQFF
TRBJ2-3 few TRBV7-2 TRBD1 TGTGCCAGCAGCGGACCGACAGGGGGCGCCGTAGATACGCAGTATTTT CASSGPTGGAVDTQYF
TRBJ2-2 once TRBV5-1 . TGCGCCAGCAGCTCTCGGGGTAGCGGAAGCAACACCGGGGAGCTGTTTTTT CASSSRGSGSNTGELFF
TRBJ2-1 . TRBV9 TRBD2 TGTGCCAGCAGCGTCAGGCAACTAGCGGCGGGTGAGCAGTTCTTC CASSVRQLAAGEQFF
TRBJ1-1 few TRBV6-5 TRBD1 TGTGCCAGCAGTTACGGGACAGCCCTGAACACTGAAGCTTTCTTT CASSYGTALNTEAFF
TRBJ1-1 . TRBV30 . TGTGCCTGGAGCGGTTACGCTGAAGCTTTCTTT CAWSGYAEAFF
TRBJ1-2 . TRBV4-3 . TGCGCCAGCAGCCAGAACCCGGGGAGTGGGTATGGCTACACCTTC CASSQNPGSGYGYTF
TRBJ2-1 . TRBV15 TRBD1 TGTGCCACCAGCGCCCAGGGCAGGGGGCCCTACAATGAGCAGTTCTTC CATSAQGRGPYNEQFF
TRBJ1-5 . TRBV29-1 . TGCAGCGTTGGAGGGTCCGGGAATCAGCCCCAGCATTTT CSVGGSGNQPQHF
TRBJ2-6 . TRBV9 TRBD1 TGTGCCAGCAGCTCCCAACCGGGACAGCAACCCCTCCCCCCTGGGGCCAACGTCCTGACTTTC CASSSQPGQQPLPPGANVLTF
TRBJ2-7 few TRBV29-1 . TGCAGCGTTGGGGCCTCTTACGAGCAGTACTTC CSVGASYEQYF
TRBJ2-1 . TRBV7-2 TRBD2 TGTGCCAGCAGCTTAATCGCGGGGGGGCATAATGAGCAGTTCTTC CASSLIAGGHNEQFF
TRBJ2-6 . TRBV9 . TGTGCCAGCAGCCTCCGGACATCTGGGGCCAACGTCCTGACTTTC CASSLRTSGANVLTF
TRBJ2-3 . TRBV7-2 . TGTGCCAGCAGCTTACGCCCTTCAAAGGAGACAGATACGCAGTATTTT CASSLRPSKETDTQYF
TRBJ2-1 . TRBV5-1 TRBD2 TGCGCCAGCAGCTTGGCCTCGGGGCGGGGGATGGGCTCCTACAATGAGCAGTTCTTC CASSLASGRGMGSYNEQFF
TRBJ1-2 . TRBV7-2 . TGTGCCAGCAGCTCAGGGACTATGGGTTATGGCTACACCTTC CASSSGTMGYGYTF
TRBJ2-2 few TRBV19 . TGTGCCAGTAGTATGGGGGCAGGGGACACCGGGGAGCTGTTTTTT CASSMGAGDTGELFF
TRBJ2-3 . TRBV9 TRBD2 TGTGCCAGCAGCGTCGTAGCGGGGTTTAGCACAGATACGCAGTATTTT CASSVVAGFSTDTQYF
TRBJ2-3 few TRBV5-6 TRBD2 TGTGCCAGCAGCTTGCGGCGGGGGTCCACAGATACGCAGTATTTT CASSLRRGSTDTQYF
TRBJ2-5 . TRBV5-1 . TGCGCCAGCCGGTCTGGCGGGACTCAAGAGACCCAGTACTTC CASRSGGTQETQYF
TRBJ1-2 once TRBV2 TRBD1 TGTGCCAGCAGTGAACTAGGACAGGGGACGGGTGGCTACACCTTC CASSELGQGTGGYTF
TRBJ2-7 few TRBV9 TRBD2 TGTGCCAGCAGCGTAGAGGGGCGGGAGAAGGCATCCTACGAGCAGTACTTC CASSVEGREKASYEQYF
TRBJ2-4 . TRBV7-2 TRBD2 TGTGCCAGCAGCTTAGCGCTCCAGCGGGGGTGGGACATTCAGTACTTC CASSLALQRGWDIQYF
TRBJ2-3 few TRBV4-2 . TGTGCCAGCAGCCAAGATCGGAGGGTCACAGATACGCAGTATTTT CASSQDRRVTDTQYF
TRBJ1-2 . TRBV6-6 TRBD1 TGTGCCAGCAGTTACTCGACAGGGAATGGCTACACCTTC CASSYSTGNGYTF
TRBJ2-1 few TRBV6-6 TRBD1 TGTGCCAGCAGCCGGGACAGGGAAGGCAATGAGCAGTTCTTC CASSRDREGNEQFF
TRBJ1-1 . TRBV5-1 . TGCGCCAGCAGCTTGGCTGGGGAGATCACTGAAGCTTTCTTT CASSLAGEITEAFF
TRBJ2-6 . TRBV28 . TGTGCCAGCAGTCCCCCCGCTGGGGCCAACGTCCTGACTTTC CASSPPAGANVLTF
TRBJ2-3 few TRBV5-1 . TGCGCCAGCAGCTTTTCGACTACGACCCCCGATACGCAGTATTTT CASSFSTTTPDTQYF
TRBJ1-1 few TRBV30 . TGTGCCTGGAGCGCCGGACAGTCGAACACTGAAGCTTTCTTT CAWSAGQSNTEAFF
TRBJ2-1 . TRBV5-4 . TGTGCCAGCAGCTTGACAGGGCCCCTCTCCTCCTACAATGAGCAGTTCTTC CASSLTGPLSSYNEQFF
TRBJ1-1 . TRBV2 TRBD1 TGTGCCAGCAGCGAACAGGGACAGATGAACACTGAAGCTTTCTTT CASSEQGQMNTEAFF
TRBJ1-1 few TRBV6-6 . TGTGCCAGCAGTTATGGAGGGCTTCCGAACACTGAAGCTTTCTTT CASSYGGLPNTEAFF
TRBJ1-1 few TRBV7-9 TRBD1 TGTGCCAGCAGCTTACAGGGGGGGAACACTGAAGCTTTCTTT CASSLQGGNTEAFF
TRBJ1-1 few TRBV30 TRBD1 TGTGCCTGGGCAACGGGACAGACGAACACTGAAGCTTTCTTT CAWATGQTNTEAFF
TRBJ2-3 few TRBV6-5 TRBD2 TGTGCCAGCAGTTTGGGAGGGAAGACAGATACGCAGTATTTT CASSLGGKTDTQYF
TRBJ1-2 . TRBV5-4 . TGTGCCAGCACCCTCGGCGGGGACGCCTATGGCTACACCTTC CASTLGGDAYGYTF
TRBJ2-3 once TRBV15 . TGTGCCACCAGCAGAGGCCGCAGGGTAAGCACAGATACGCAGTATTTT CATSRGRRVSTDTQYF
TRBJ2-7 . TRBV5-1 TRBD1 TGCGCCAGCAGCTTGCAGGGGGAGACCTACGAGCAGTACTTC CASSLQGETYEQYF
TRBJ2-1 once TRBV27 TRBD2 TGTGCCAGCAGTTTACATGGGCGGGAGGGCCGCAATGAGCAGTTCTTC CASSLHGREGRNEQFF
TRBJ2-4 . TRBV25-1 TRBD2 TGTGCCAGCAGTGAAGGGACTAGCGGACTAGCCAAAAACATTCAGTACTTC CASSEGTSGLAKNIQYF
TRBJ1-6 few TRBV29-1 TRBD1 TGCAGCGCTATACTCGGGACAGGTCAAAAGGGGACCCTCCACTTT CSAILGTGQKGTLHF
TRBJ2-5 . TRBV5-4 TRBD1 TGTGCCAGCAGCATGGACAGGGGTTGGGAGACCCAGTACTTC CASSMDRGWETQYF
TRBJ2-5 . TRBV27 TRBD2 TGTGCCAGCAGTTTGAGGGGCGGGGGAGAGACCCAGTACTTC CASSLRGGGETQYF
TRBJ1-3 . TRBV29-1 . TGCAGCGCCAGGGGAGCTGGAAACACCATATATTTT CSARGAGNTIYF
TRBJ2-7 few TRBV7-9 TRBD1 TGTGCCAGCAGCGCTTACCTCCCGGGACAGGGATACGAGCAGTACTTC CASSAYLPGQGYEQYF
TRBJ1-5 few TRBV30 . TGTGCCTGGAGTGTCCCCGGGACATATAGCAATCAGCCCCAGCATTTT CAWSVPGTYSNQPQHF